A selection of T cell receptor beta chains follows, all from one sample in a study of cytomegalovirus exposure and HLA in healthy donors. Produced via immunoSEQ multiplex PCR; TCRdb's table is partial and in-frame only. The repertoire holds about 140,000 clones, with over 75% as singletons. Specimen: PBMCs. The receptors were gathered from a man in his fifties in good health and CMV-seronegative. Both conserved end residues are part of each CDR3. A D gene is named only where the DNA matches it firmly. Clone size is stated in some rows and not others, as once, few, many or a class when expanded.

len: 15; d_gene: TRBD2; abundance: .; v_gene: TRBV29-1; j_gene: TRBJ2-1; CDR3nt: TGCAGCTTAAGACTAGCGGGAGGTGGTGCCGATGAGCAGTTCTTC; CDR3aa: CSLRLAGGGADEQFF
len: 15; d_gene: TRBD1; abundance: .; v_gene: TRBV6-6; j_gene: TRBJ1-5; CDR3nt: TGTGCCAGCAGCTGGGACAGGGACCTCGATCAGCCCCAGCATTTT; CDR3aa: CASSWDRDLDQPQHF
len: 15; d_gene: .; abundance: .; v_gene: TRBV5-1; j_gene: TRBJ2-2; CDR3nt: TGCGCCAGCAGCGACAGAAACATGAACACCGGGGAGCTGTTTTTT; CDR3aa: CASSDRNMNTGELFF
len: 14; d_gene: .; abundance: .; v_gene: TRBV19; j_gene: TRBJ1-1; CDR3nt: TGTGCCAGTATGGGGACGACAGGCAACACTGAAGCTTTCTTT; CDR3aa: CASMGTTGNTEAFF
len: 14; d_gene: .; abundance: few; v_gene: TRBV28; j_gene: TRBJ2-7; CDR3nt: TGTGCCAGCAGTCGCGGGACCCCACCCTACGAGCAGTACTTC; CDR3aa: CASSRGTPPYEQYF
len: 15; d_gene: .; abundance: .; v_gene: TRBV4-2; j_gene: TRBJ2-1; CDR3nt: TGTGCCAGCAGCCCGCTAGCCTCCTCCTACAATGAGCAGTTCTTC; CDR3aa: CASSPLASSYNEQFF
len: 16; d_gene: TRBD2; abundance: once; v_gene: TRBV11-2; j_gene: TRBJ2-3; CDR3nt: TGTGCCAGCAGCTTTGCGGGAGGGCGGAACACAGATACGCAGTATTTT; CDR3aa: CASSFAGGRNTDTQYF
len: 14; d_gene: .; abundance: .; v_gene: TRBV29-1; j_gene: TRBJ1-1; CDR3nt: TGCAGCGTTGAGGTTGGGGGCCGGGGCACTGAAGCTTTCTTT; CDR3aa: CSVEVGGRGTEAFF
len: 15; d_gene: TRBD1; abundance: .; v_gene: TRBV28; j_gene: TRBJ1-5; CDR3nt: TGTGCCAGCAGTGGGACAGGGGGATGGAATCAGCCCCAGCATTTT; CDR3aa: CASSGTGGWNQPQHF
len: 15; d_gene: .; abundance: once; v_gene: TRBV6-5; j_gene: TRBJ2-3; CDR3nt: TGTGCCAGCAGTCGATCAGGGCTAGGCACAGATACGCAGTATTTT; CDR3aa: CASSRSGLGTDTQYF
len: 9; d_gene: .; abundance: .; v_gene: TRBV7-8; j_gene: TRBJ2-5; CDR3nt: TGTGCCGTCGGGGAGACCCAGTACTTC; CDR3aa: CAVGETQYF
len: 16; d_gene: TRBD2; abundance: .; v_gene: TRBV7-3; j_gene: TRBJ2-5; CDR3nt: TGTGCCAGCAGCCCGGGCGGACTAGCGGGGGGAGAGACCCAGTACTTC; CDR3aa: CASSPGGLAGGETQYF
len: 14; d_gene: TRBD1; abundance: .; v_gene: TRBV7-2; j_gene: TRBJ1-1; CDR3nt: TGTGCCAGCAGTCAGGGGGCGGGGTACACTGAAGCTTTCTTT; CDR3aa: CASSQGAGYTEAFF
len: 16; d_gene: TRBD2; abundance: .; v_gene: TRBV7-8; j_gene: TRBJ2-5; CDR3nt: TGTGCCAGCAGCTTACTTGGGAGGGAGGGCCGAGAGACCCAGTACTTC; CDR3aa: CASSLLGREGRETQYF
len: 14; d_gene: TRBD1; abundance: .; v_gene: TRBV28; j_gene: TRBJ1-5; CDR3nt: TGTGCCAGCAGTTCAGACAGGGAGCTTCAGCCCCAGCATTTT; CDR3aa: CASSSDRELQPQHF
len: 15; d_gene: TRBD1; abundance: .; v_gene: TRBV5-1; j_gene: TRBJ2-7; CDR3nt: TGCGCCAGCAGCTCCCCCGGGACAGGATATTACGAGCAGTACTTC; CDR3aa: CASSSPGTGYYEQYF
len: 14; d_gene: .; abundance: .; v_gene: TRBV11-2; j_gene: TRBJ2-5; CDR3nt: TGTGCCAGCACCCCGGGACTGTCAGGAGAGACCCAGTACTTC; CDR3aa: CASTPGLSGETQYF
len: 17; d_gene: TRBD2; abundance: .; v_gene: TRBV6-1; j_gene: TRBJ2-2; CDR3nt: TGTGCCAGCAGTGGGACTAGCGGGAAGGTTCGCACCGGGGAGCTGTTTTTT; CDR3aa: CASSGTSGKVRTGELFF
len: 15; d_gene: .; abundance: .; v_gene: TRBV9; j_gene: TRBJ2-2; CDR3nt: TGTGCCAGCAGCGGGGGGGACAGCTACACCGGGGAGCTGTTTTTT; CDR3aa: CASSGGDSYTGELFF
len: 14; d_gene: TRBD1; abundance: once; v_gene: TRBV5-1; j_gene: TRBJ1-4; CDR3nt: TGCGCCAGCAGCTTACAGGGGGCTAATGAAAAACTGTTTTTT; CDR3aa: CASSLQGANEKLFF
len: 15; d_gene: TRBD1; abundance: .; v_gene: TRBV7-3; j_gene: TRBJ2-3; CDR3nt: TGTGCCAGCAGCTTCGACAGGGAAAGCACAGATACGCAGTATTTT; CDR3aa: CASSFDRESTDTQYF
len: 15; d_gene: .; abundance: few; v_gene: TRBV2; j_gene: TRBJ2-2; CDR3nt: TGTGCCAGCAGTCTGGCAGGGACTAACACCGGGGAGCTGTTTTTT; CDR3aa: CASSLAGTNTGELFF
len: 16; d_gene: TRBD1; abundance: once; v_gene: TRBV7-9; j_gene: TRBJ2-5; CDR3nt: TGTGCCAGCAGCCCGCGGACAGGGGTCACTCGAGAGACCCAGTACTTC; CDR3aa: CASSPRTGVTRETQYF
len: 13; d_gene: .; abundance: .; v_gene: TRBV19; j_gene: TRBJ1-1; CDR3nt: TGTGCCAGTAGACAGAGCATGAACACTGAAGCTTTCTTT; CDR3aa: CASRQSMNTEAFF
len: 16; d_gene: TRBD1; abundance: once; v_gene: TRBV7-8; j_gene: TRBJ2-7; CDR3nt: TGTGCCAGCAGCTTACCCACGGGACAGGGGCCCTACGAGCAGTACTTC; CDR3aa: CASSLPTGQGPYEQYF
len: 17; d_gene: TRBD2; abundance: .; v_gene: TRBV28; j_gene: TRBJ2-7; CDR3nt: TGTGCCAGCAGTCAACTAGCGGGCGAACGCCTCTCCTACGAGCAGTACTTC; CDR3aa: CASSQLAGERLSYEQYF
len: 16; d_gene: TRBD1; abundance: .; v_gene: TRBV5-1; j_gene: TRBJ1-1; CDR3nt: TGCGCCAGCACTAACGGGGCAGGGGGGCCGAACACTGAAGCTTTCTTT; CDR3aa: CASTNGAGGPNTEAFF
len: 15; d_gene: .; abundance: few; v_gene: TRBV18; j_gene: TRBJ1-3; CDR3nt: TGTGCCAGCTCACCACGCGCGGGCGGGAGCGGCACCATATATTTT; CDR3aa: CASSPRAGGSGTIYF
len: 15; d_gene: .; abundance: .; v_gene: TRBV15; j_gene: TRBJ2-7; CDR3nt: TGTGCCACCAGCAGCCAACCAGGGAAGGGCTACGAGCAGTACTTC; CDR3aa: CATSSQPGKGYEQYF
len: 13; d_gene: .; abundance: .; v_gene: TRBV18; j_gene: TRBJ1-1; CDR3nt: TGTGCCAGCTCGGAGGGCATGAACACTGAAGCTTTCTTT; CDR3aa: CASSEGMNTEAFF
len: 15; d_gene: TRBD1; abundance: .; v_gene: TRBV11-2; j_gene: TRBJ1-2; CDR3nt: TGTGCCAGCAGCTTGACAGGGGCCCTTGACGGAGGCTACACCTTC; CDR3aa: CASSLTGALDGGYTF
len: 15; d_gene: .; abundance: .; v_gene: TRBV25-1; j_gene: TRBJ2-7; CDR3nt: TGTGCCAGCAGTGGAAGCGGGTACAGCTCCTACGAGCAGTACTTC; CDR3aa: CASSGSGYSSYEQYF
len: 14; d_gene: .; abundance: .; v_gene: TRBV7-9; j_gene: TRBJ2-7; CDR3nt: TGTGCCAGCAGCTTACCGGGGGACTCCTACGAGCAGTACTTC; CDR3aa: CASSLPGDSYEQYF
len: 16; d_gene: .; abundance: .; v_gene: TRBV2; j_gene: TRBJ2-1; CDR3nt: TGTGCCAGCAGTGATTTCGGGAGCATCTCCTACAATGAGCAGTTCTTC; CDR3aa: CASSDFGSISYNEQFF
len: 14; d_gene: .; abundance: .; v_gene: TRBV5-6; j_gene: TRBJ2-1; CDR3nt: TGTGCCAGCAGCTTGTTTCAAGCGTTCAATGAGCAGTTCTTC; CDR3aa: CASSLFQAFNEQFF
len: 15; d_gene: TRBD1; abundance: .; v_gene: TRBV5-1; j_gene: TRBJ2-7; CDR3nt: TGCGCCAGCAGCTTCCGGGACAGGAGCTCCTACGAGCAGTACTTC; CDR3aa: CASSFRDRSSYEQYF
len: 15; d_gene: TRBD2; abundance: .; v_gene: TRBV7-6; j_gene: TRBJ2-7; CDR3nt: TGTGCCAGCAGTCCGGGACTAGCGACTACCTACGAGCAGTACTTC; CDR3aa: CASSPGLATTYEQYF
len: 17; d_gene: TRBD1; abundance: few; v_gene: TRBV29-1; j_gene: TRBJ2-6; CDR3nt: TGCAGCGTTGGCTCGGGACAGGTCCTCTCTGGGGCCAACGTCCTGACTTTC; CDR3aa: CSVGSGQVLSGANVLTF
len: 14; d_gene: TRBD2; abundance: .; v_gene: TRBV12-5; j_gene: TRBJ2-3; CDR3nt: TGTGCTAGTGCCCTCGGGAGGGCCCTGGATACGCAGTATTTT; CDR3aa: CASALGRALDTQYF
len: 17; d_gene: TRBD2; abundance: .; v_gene: TRBV4-1; j_gene: TRBJ2-1; CDR3nt: TGCGCCAGCAGCCAAGATCCCCAGCGGGATGCTAACAATGAGCAGTTCTTC; CDR3aa: CASSQDPQRDANNEQFF
len: 17; d_gene: TRBD2; abundance: .; v_gene: TRBV5-8; j_gene: TRBJ2-1; CDR3nt: TGTGCCAGCAGCTTGGCCCTGATGGCTAGCGGGGGATATGAGCAGTTCTTC; CDR3aa: CASSLALMASGGYEQFF
len: 14; d_gene: .; abundance: .; v_gene: TRBV7-9; j_gene: TRBJ1-1; CDR3nt: TGTGCCAGCAGCTTAGAAGGGGTGAACACTGAAGCTTTCTTT; CDR3aa: CASSLEGVNTEAFF
len: 14; d_gene: .; abundance: few; v_gene: TRBV19; j_gene: TRBJ1-5; CDR3nt: TGTGCCAGTAGGTCAACAGTTAGCAATCAGCCCCAGCATTTT; CDR3aa: CASRSTVSNQPQHF
len: 13; d_gene: .; abundance: .; v_gene: TRBV7-7; j_gene: TRBJ2-1; CDR3nt: TGTGCTAGCAGCTTAAGGTCGGGAGATGAGCAGTTCTTC; CDR3aa: CASSLRSGDEQFF
len: 15; d_gene: TRBD2; abundance: .; v_gene: TRBV11-3; j_gene: TRBJ2-5; CDR3nt: TGTGCCAGCGCAGCGGGGGGGCCGGCGGGAGAGACCCAGTACTTC; CDR3aa: CASAAGGPAGETQYF
len: 13; d_gene: TRBD1; abundance: .; v_gene: TRBV5-5; j_gene: TRBJ1-4; CDR3nt: TGTGCCAGCGGGACAGGGACTAATGAAAAACTGTTTTTT; CDR3aa: CASGTGTNEKLFF
len: 16; d_gene: .; abundance: .; v_gene: TRBV5-4; j_gene: TRBJ2-2; CDR3nt: TGTGCCAGCAGGGACGGGAAGGGCGTACGGACCGGGGAGCTGTTTTTT; CDR3aa: CASRDGKGVRTGELFF
len: 12; d_gene: .; abundance: .; v_gene: TRBV12-5; j_gene: TRBJ2-1; CDR3nt: TGTGCTAGTGGTCAGACAGACAATGAGCAGTTCTTC; CDR3aa: CASGQTDNEQFF
len: 14; d_gene: .; abundance: .; v_gene: TRBV2; j_gene: TRBJ2-4; CDR3nt: TGTGCCAGCAGTGCAGGGGTAGCCAAAAACATTCAGTACTTC; CDR3aa: CASSAGVAKNIQYF
len: 14; d_gene: .; abundance: .; v_gene: TRBV2; j_gene: TRBJ1-6; CDR3nt: TGTGCCAGCAGAGGGAGCTCCTATAATTCACCCCTCCACTTT; CDR3aa: CASRGSSYNSPLHF
len: 14; d_gene: .; abundance: .; v_gene: TRBV5-1; j_gene: TRBJ1-1; CDR3nt: TGCGCCAGCAGCTTACGGAGGGGGAACACTGAAGCTTTCTTT; CDR3aa: CASSLRRGNTEAFF
len: 14; d_gene: .; abundance: .; v_gene: TRBV29-1; j_gene: TRBJ1-3; CDR3nt: TGCAGCGTTGAAACTGGACAAGCTGGAAACACCATATATTTT; CDR3aa: CSVETGQAGNTIYF
len: 13; d_gene: .; abundance: .; v_gene: TRBV18; j_gene: TRBJ2-1; CDR3nt: TGTGCCAGCTCAAGGGAGCGGGACAATGAGCAGTTCTTC; CDR3aa: CASSRERDNEQFF
len: 15; d_gene: TRBD2; abundance: .; v_gene: TRBV2; j_gene: TRBJ2-1; CDR3nt: TGTGCCAGCACTCGACTAGCGGGGGGAATCAATGAGCAGTTCTTC; CDR3aa: CASTRLAGGINEQFF
len: 17; d_gene: TRBD1; abundance: .; v_gene: TRBV27; j_gene: TRBJ2-3; CDR3nt: TGTGCCAGCAGCCGACCCTTGGACAGGGGAGCCACAGATACGCAGTATTTT; CDR3aa: CASSRPLDRGATDTQYF
len: 13; d_gene: .; abundance: .; v_gene: TRBV6-5; j_gene: TRBJ1-2; CDR3nt: TGTGCCAGCGGGAGTAATTGGGACTATGGCTACACCTTC; CDR3aa: CASGSNWDYGYTF
len: 15; d_gene: TRBD1; abundance: .; v_gene: TRBV2; j_gene: TRBJ2-2; CDR3nt: TGTGCCAGCAGTGAACAGGGGGCGGGCACCGGGGAGCTGTTTTTT; CDR3aa: CASSEQGAGTGELFF
len: 10; d_gene: .; abundance: .; v_gene: TRBV6-6; j_gene: TRBJ1-1; CDR3nt: TGTGGGGCGGGGGCCCCTGAAGCTTTCTTT; CDR3aa: CGAGAPEAFF
len: 14; d_gene: .; abundance: .; v_gene: TRBV7-8; j_gene: TRBJ2-3; CDR3nt: TGTGCCAGCAGTGGGGCGGTTAGCACAGATACGCAGTATTTT; CDR3aa: CASSGAVSTDTQYF
len: 17; d_gene: TRBD2; abundance: .; v_gene: TRBV9; j_gene: TRBJ2-3; CDR3nt: TGTGCCAGCAGCGAACTGGGGACTAGCGGGATCACAGATACGCAGTATTTT; CDR3aa: CASSELGTSGITDTQYF